What follows is one T cell receptor beta chain and its context. Its antigen is currently unknown. The data stem from a study of T cells in Graves' hyperthyroidism and ophthalmopathy. Study results and limitations: Most clonotypes expanded in the thyroid (above 0.001) were also present in blood. Model-based prediction identified ophthalmopathy a median about 6 months prior to its onset.

It was uncontrolled infection, other autoimmune disease, pregnancy or lactation that excluded patients. Diagnoses were established using clinical symptoms, serum thyroxine and TRAb, thyroid ultrasound and orbital computed tomography. Amplified TCR beta CDR3 regions came from RNA transcripts. The HTBI primer set drove a first-round RT-PCR of the TCR CDR3. MiXCR, run by TCRdb on the multiplex PCR reads, gives a single entry per CDR3 protein. The sample holds over 650,000 distinct CDR3 sequences; 45% are singletons and the top ten take 7% to 7.5%. The sequencing sample was made of peripheral blood or thyroid tissue (not recorded which). This TCR was recovered from an adult man with Graves' disease, either hyperthyroidism or ophthalmopathy (not recorded which).

The DNA of the CDR3 is TGCAGTGCTAGAGATAACAGGGGGCTGTTTTTT. Its translation is CSARDNRGLFF. J is TRBJ2-2 and V is TRBV20-1; 7 bases are shared with TRBD1. V lost 0 bases, J lost 13 bases, and 2 bases stayed unmatched. Germline lookup yields CDR1 DFQATT and CDR2 SNEGSKA (reference sequence). The CDR3 covers 11 residues.